This T cell receptor (beta chain) was sequenced during a study of T cells after somatic rescue of genetic block. CDR1 is SGHRS, CDR2 YFSETQ, per germline. The CDR3 spans 16 residues. V shed 4 bases and J shed 1 base, with 17 bases lying between them. The table came from immunoSEQ multiplex PCR; TCRdb's copy has only in-frame clones and leaves some out. The repertoire consists of 110,000 or so clones, with 90% to 95% occurring once and the leading ten covering less than 1.5%. This clone came up once. Sequencing was performed on peripheral blood mononuclear cells (PBMCs). The chain recombines TRBV5-1 with TRBJ1-1, with a tentative D call TRBD1 (5 bases). This receptor was identified in a woman aged 18 to 35. The CDR3 DNA reads TGCGCCAGCAGCCCGGGAGGCAGGGTAAGGAACACTGAAGCTTTCTTT. Residues: CASSPGGRVRNTEAFF.